The 31 T cell receptor beta chains presented below share a single source sample, sequenced in a study of identifying expanded T cells in peripheral blood. The assay was immunoSEQ multiplex PCR, and TCRdb's table has in-frame clones only and misses some. Of 130,000 or so clones detected, approximately 88% appear once; the ten largest clones hold 3% to 4%. The sequenced sample consisted of blood. These receptors originate from a person between 18 and 75 years old in good health.

V and J are TRBV10-3 and TRBJ1-2; 7 positions match TRBD1. V trimming: 2 bases; J trimming: 6 bases; junction bases outside the gene matches: 9. This CDR3 region has 15 residues. Per the germline V gene, CDR1 is ENHRY and CDR2 is SYGVKD. As DNA, the CDR3 is TGTGCCATCAGTGAGACCCCGACAGGGTTTGATGGCTACACCTTC. Translated, it gives CAISETPTGFDGYTF.

CDR3 coding DNA: TGCGCCAGCAGCCGGGGGGGACAGGTTGGCTATGGCTACACCTTC. Translation: CASSRGGQVGYGYTF. The V gene is TRBV4-1, the J gene TRBJ1-2, with 8 bases matching TRBD1. Germline V CDR1 and CDR2: MGHRA, YSYEKL. The junction had 8 bases not matched to a gene; V was cut back by 4 bases and J by 4 bases. The CDR3 runs 15 residues.

The V call is TRBV6-6, the J call TRBJ1-2; 9 positions match TRBD1. Germline V gene data show CDR1 as MNHNY and CDR2 as SVGAGI (reference sequence). This CDR3 is built from 15 residues. The V gene end was trimmed by 4 bases and the J gene end by 7 bases; junction bases not matched to a gene: 10. As DNA, the CDR3 is TGTGCCAGCAGTTTACAGACCTCGGACAGGGGTGGCTACACCTTC. Translation gives CASSLQTSDRGGYTF.

The CDR3 sequence is CAVWGGGYTF. Written as DNA, the CDR3 is TGTGCGGTGTGGGGGGGTGGCTACACCTTC. J is TRBJ1-2 and V is TRBV30, with a tentative D call TRBD1 (5 bases). Germline CDR1 GTSNPN, CDR2 SVGIG (reference sequence). CDR3 length: 10 amino acids.

The chain joins TRBV7-2 to TRBJ1-3, with 9 bases lining up with TRBD1. The CDR3 consists of 15 residues. Germline V lookup: CDR1 SGHTA, CDR2 FQGNSA. The J segment lost 7 bases and the V segment lost 3 bases, leaving 7 bases of the junction unmatched. The CDR3, as DNA: TGTGCCAGCAGCTTCCCCCCTGGACAGGGGAACACCATATATTTT. Its translation is CASSFPPGQGNTIYF.

V is TRBV6-5 and J is TRBJ1-5; maybe TRBD1 (5 bases). Trimming removed 6 bases from V and 4 bases from J, with 13 bases in between. Germline V lookup: CDR1 MNHEY, CDR2 SVGAGI. The CDR3 totals 14 residues. The CDR3 bases are TGTGCCAGCAGCCCCGGGGGGTTTAATCAGCCCCAGCATTTT. Protein: CASSPGGFNQPQHF.

The CDR3 DNA sequence: TGTGCCAGCAGGTGGGCAGGCCTAAATCAGCCCCAGCATTTT. Amino acid sequence: CASRWAGLNQPQHF. The chain is built from TRBV28 and TRBJ1-5, with D unresolved. The CDR3 is 14 amino acids. Germline CDR1 is MDHEN and CDR2 is SYDVKM. Deletions cut 6 bases from V and 4 bases from J, with 13 bases between.

The rearrangement uses TRBV25-1 and TRBJ1-1; a weak D match, TRBD1 (6 bases). Germline V lookup: CDR1 MGHDK, CDR2 SYGVNS. This CDR3 comprises 13 residues. With 2 bases removed from V and 7 bases from J, the gap between germline ends came to 11 bases. CDR3 nucleotides: TGTGCCAGCAGTGAACAGGGGTACGGTGAAGCTTTCTTT. Protein sequence: CASSEQGYGEAFF.

This clone was seen more than once but under ten times. This chain connects TRBV7-2 to TRBJ2-1; weak D call: TRBD1 (5 bases). Per germline, CDR1 SGHTA and CDR2 FQGNSA. The V end was cut by 5 bases, the J end by 2 bases, with 7 bases between. The CDR3 spans 13 residues. This CDR3 reads CASSPRAYNEQFF. In DNA form, the CDR3 reads TGTGCCAGCAGCCCCAGGGCCTACAATGAGCAGTTCTTC.

This chain joins TRBV25-1 and TRBJ1-6; a possible D gene is TRBD1 (6 bases). The CDR3 extends over 15 amino acids. The germline gives CDR1 MGHDK, CDR2 SYGVNS. V was cut by 4 bases and J by 7 bases, with 14 bases left in between. The CDR3 reads CASSVPGVTNSPLHF. CDR3 nucleotide sequence: TGTGCCAGCAGTGTACCAGGGGTAACCAATTCACCCCTCCACTTT.

This clone was found a few times. One end of the junction varies from germline; a read error may be responsible. The chain has TRBV27 and TRBJ1-1; D is undetermined. Germline loops: CDR1 MNHEY, CDR2 SMNVEV (reference sequence). The CDR3 length is 13 residues. CDR3 region: CASGLGRTTVAFF. CDR3 in DNA: TGTGCCAGCGGACTAGGACGGACGACTGTAGCTTTCTTT.

The chain joins TRBV6-6 to TRBJ1-2, with D unclear. The CDR3 consists of 14 residues. Looked up from germline, CDR1 is MNHNY and CDR2 is SVGAGI (reference sequence). Trimming left V 9 bases short and J 6 bases short, with 20 bases between. The CDR3 nucleotides read TGTGCCAGTCTCTCTCCTGAGGTTGGTAATGGCTACACCTTC. Translated: CASLSPEVGNGYTF.

The gene calls are TRBV12-5 and TRBJ1-5; TRBD1 might be the D (5 bases). The germline V gene encodes CDR1 LGHNT and CDR2 FRNRAP. V was shortened by 1 base and J by 8 bases, with 18 bases between the two germline ends. This CDR3 is 16 amino acids long. This chain's CDR3 is CASGLARDGSREPQHF. In DNA form, the CDR3 reads TGTGCTAGTGGTTTGGCACGGGACGGTTCTCGAGAGCCCCAGCATTTT.

This chain uses TRBV6-5 with TRBJ1-2; D gene uncertain. The CDR3 covers 13 residues. Germline lookup yields CDR1 MNHEY and CDR2 SVGAGI. V lost 5 bases to trimming and J lost 3 bases, with 10 bases between them. The CDR3 DNA sequence: TGTGCCAGCAGTATGTCACCCTACTATGGCTACACCTTC. The encoded protein is CASSMSPYYGYTF.

The rearrangement uses TRBV19 and TRBJ2-7, with TRBD2 identical over 7 bases. The CDR3 is 14 amino acids. Trimming took 5 bases from V and 4 from J; bases not matched to a gene: 8. Germline lookup yields CDR1 LNHDA and CDR2 SQIVND (reference sequence). The CDR3 spells CASSPGPGGYEQYF. The CDR3 region has the DNA TGTGCCAGTAGTCCCGGTCCCGGGGGGTACGAGCAGTACTTC.

V is TRBV7-9 and J is TRBJ1-2; no clear D gene. The CDR3 covers 12 residues. V was cut by 0 bases and J by 5 bases, with 4 bases left in between. CDR1 is SEHNR, CDR2 FQNEAQ, per germline (reference sequence). The CDR3 region is CASSLARYGYTF. The CDR3 region has the DNA TGTGCCAGCAGCTTAGCACGGTATGGCTACACCTTC.

This chain connects TRBV7-6 to TRBJ1-1; D unresolved. Between the trimmed V and J ends, which lost 3 bases and 11 bases, there was a span of 4 bases. The CDR3 runs to 9 residues. Germline assignment: CDR1 SGHVS and CDR2 FNYEAQ. The CDR3 protein is CASSLGAFF. DNA of the CDR3: TGTGCCAGCAGCTTGGGGGCTTTCTTT.

The chain combines TRBV5-1 with TRBJ2-2; D might be TRBD1 (6 bases). CDR1 SGHRS and CDR2 YFSETQ come from the germline V gene. The V gene lost 8 bases and the J gene lost 1 base, with 9 bases spanning the gap. This CDR3 region has 13 residues. In DNA form, the CDR3 reads TGCGCCAGTCCAGGGGTGAACACCGGGGAGCTGTTTTTT. Translated: CASPGVNTGELFF.

The chain uses TRBV6-5 and TRBJ1-4; TRBD1 is a possible D gene (5 bases). Trimming stripped 4 bases from V and 5 bases from J, with 17 bases between. The CDR3 consists of 16 residues. The germline CDR1 and CDR2 sequences are MNHEY and SVGAGI. The CDR3 spells CASSSSGGTNNEKLFF. The DNA of the CDR3 is TGTGCCAGCAGTTCATCGGGGGGGACGAACAATGAAAAACTGTTTTTT.

This CDR3 reads CAWRTKNYEQYF. The CDR3 coding sequence is TGTGCCTGGAGGACGAAAAACTACGAGCAGTACTTC. The chain is built from TRBV30 and TRBJ2-7; no definite D call. V was trimmed by 3 bases and J by 3 bases, leaving 9 bases between them. CDR1 and CDR2 from the germline V gene are GTSNPN and SVGIG (reference sequence). This CDR3 is built from 12 residues.

The CDR3 DNA sequence: TGTGCCAGTTCCCCGGGGCGCTACGGCTACACCTTC. This gives the protein CASSPGRYGYTF. The chain links TRBV19 to TRBJ1-2, with a possible D match to TRBD1 (5 bases). Germline V gene lookup returns CDR1 LNHDA and CDR2 SQIVND (reference sequence). The V end was cut by 8 bases, the J end by 8 bases, with 15 bases between. The CDR3 sequence is 12 residues long.

A single count supports this clone. This chain uses TRBV7-7 with TRBJ2-1; 8 bases are shared with TRBD1. From germline, CDR1 is SSHAT and CDR2 FNYEAQ (reference sequence). V dropped 5 bases and J dropped 8; count of bases not matched to a gene: 8. The CDR3 has 14 amino acids. The DNA for the CDR3 is TGTGCCAGCAGCGCTGGACAGGGTGCCGATGAGCAGTTCTTC. As protein: CASSAGQGADEQFF.

This clone was picked up one time. V gene TRBV6-1 combines with J gene TRBJ2-7, with D possibly matching TRBD1 (5 bases). The CDR3 runs 14 residues. The V end was cut by 1 base, the J end by 7 bases, with 14 bases between. The germline gives CDR1 MNHNS, CDR2 SASEGT. CDR3 nucleotide sequence: TGTGCCAGCAGTGAAGTTATCAGGGCGCGGGAGCAGTACTTC. The encoded protein is CASSEVIRAREQYF.

V is TRBV2 and J is TRBJ1-2; D might be TRBD1 (5 bases). The CDR3 has 12 residues. CDR1 is SNHLY and CDR2 is FYNNEI in the germline V gene. The V end was cut by 2 bases, the J end by 13 bases, with 14 bases between. DNA for the CDR3: TGTGCCAGCAGTGAAAGGTCAGGGCCCGGCACCTTC. Protein sequence: CASSERSGPGTF.

This clone showed up just once. The rearrangement links TRBV11-2 to TRBJ2-7; D unresolved. V was pared by 1 base and J by 2 bases, with 6 bases between. This CDR3 is 13 amino acids long. Germline-derived CDR1 and CDR2 are SGHAT and FQNNGV. The CDR3 DNA reads as TGTGCCAGCAGCTTAGGACCGACCTACGAGCAGTACTTC. It codes for CASSLGPTYEQYF.

V is TRBV7-9 and J is TRBJ2-1, with D perhaps TRBD2 (7 bases). The germline gives CDR1 SEHNR, CDR2 FQNEAQ (reference sequence). Trimming took off 2 bases at V and 7 bases at J, with 24 bases between the two ends. The length of the CDR3 is 18 residues. The CDR3 sequence is CASSLITGWRGGLNEQFF. In nucleotides, the CDR3 is TGTGCCAGCAGCTTAATTACGGGGTGGAGGGGGGGTCTAAATGAGCAGTTCTTC.

The J gene is TRBJ1-1, the V gene TRBV11-2; D ambiguous. CDR1 SGHAT and CDR2 FQNNGV come from the germline V gene. Trimming pared 5 bases from V and 3 bases from J, leaving 22 bases between. The CDR3 runs 17 residues. CDR3 sequence (DNA): TGTGCCAGCAGCACTGGGTTAGGGATAAGACCGCACACTGAAGCTTTCTTT. This gives the protein CASSTGLGIRPHTEAFF. Complete variable domain (other parts from reference TRBV11-2 and TRBJ1-1): EAGVAQSPRYKIIEKRQSVAFWCNPISGHATLYWYQQILGQGPKLLIQFQNNGVVDDSQLPKDRFSAERLKGVDSTLKIQPAKLEDSAVYLCASSTGLGIRPHTEAFFGQGTRLTVV.

CDR3 DNA: TGTGCCAGCAGCGCTGGGGACAACATGAACACTGAAGCTTTCTTT. This translates into CASSAGDNMNTEAFF. V and J are TRBV9 and TRBJ1-1, with a tentative D call TRBD1 (6 bases). CDR3 length equals 15 residues. V lost 3 bases to trimming and J lost 0 bases, with 12 bases between them. CDR1 is SGDLS, CDR2 YYNGEE, per germline.

The chain carries TRBV18 and TRBJ2-5, with D tentatively TRBD1 (5 bases). CDR1 and CDR2 from the germline V gene are KGHSH and LQKENI. The CDR3 is 15 amino acids. V shed 3 bases and J shed 2 bases, with 13 bases lying between them. The CDR3: CASSPPVKGQETQYF. The CDR3 DNA reads TGTGCCAGCTCACCCCCGGTCAAGGGGCAAGAGACCCAGTACTTC.

The gene calls are TRBV29-1 and TRBJ2-3; D is undetermined. The length of the CDR3 is 14 residues. Germline lookup yields CDR1 SQVTM and CDR2 ANQGSEA. V was trimmed by 0 bases and J by 6 bases, leaving 13 bases between them. CDR3 region: CSVEDAVVVDTQYF. DNA of the CDR3: TGCAGCGTTGAAGATGCTGTGGTCGTTGATACGCAGTATTTT.

The V and J genes are TRBV5-6 and TRBJ1-5, with unresolved D. The CDR3 runs 13 residues. In germline, CDR1 is SGHDT, CDR2 YYEEEE. V gave up 3 bases and J gave up 5 bases, with 9 bases separating them. In DNA, the CDR3 is TGTGCCAGCAGCTCCGGGGTTCATCAGCCCCAGCATTTT. It specifies CASSSGVHQPQHF.